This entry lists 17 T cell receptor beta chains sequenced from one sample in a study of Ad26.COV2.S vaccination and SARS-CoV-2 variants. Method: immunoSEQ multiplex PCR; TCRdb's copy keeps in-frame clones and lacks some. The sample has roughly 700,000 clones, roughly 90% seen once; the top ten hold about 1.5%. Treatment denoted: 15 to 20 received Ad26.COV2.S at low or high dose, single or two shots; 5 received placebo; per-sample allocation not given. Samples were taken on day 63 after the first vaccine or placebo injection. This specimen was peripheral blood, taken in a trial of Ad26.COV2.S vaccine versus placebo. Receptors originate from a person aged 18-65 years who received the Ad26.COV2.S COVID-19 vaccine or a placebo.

CDR3 sequence reads: CASSPARGTGVRETQYF. As DNA, the CDR3 is TGCGCCAGCAGCCCAGCTCGTGGGACAGGGGTGAGGGAGACCCAGTACTTC. The chain is built from TRBV4-1 and TRBJ2-5; 10 bases match TRBD1. Germline V gives CDR1 MGHRA, CDR2 YSYEKL. J gave up 5 bases and V 4 bases, and 13 bases lay outside the gene matches. CDR3 length: 17 amino acids.

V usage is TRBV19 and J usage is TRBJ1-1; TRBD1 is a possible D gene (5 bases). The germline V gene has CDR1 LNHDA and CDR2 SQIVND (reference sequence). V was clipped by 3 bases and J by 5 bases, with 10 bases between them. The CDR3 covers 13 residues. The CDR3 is CASSMNRRTEAFF. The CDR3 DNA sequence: TGTGCCAGTAGTATGAACAGGAGGACTGAAGCTTTCTTT.

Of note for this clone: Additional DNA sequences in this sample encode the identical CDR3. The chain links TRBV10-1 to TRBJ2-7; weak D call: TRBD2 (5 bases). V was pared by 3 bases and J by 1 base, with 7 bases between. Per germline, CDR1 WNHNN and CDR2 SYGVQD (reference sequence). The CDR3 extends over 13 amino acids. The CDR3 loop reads CASSESGSYEQYF. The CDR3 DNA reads TGCGCCAGCAGTGAAAGCGGTTCCTACGAGCAGTACTTC.

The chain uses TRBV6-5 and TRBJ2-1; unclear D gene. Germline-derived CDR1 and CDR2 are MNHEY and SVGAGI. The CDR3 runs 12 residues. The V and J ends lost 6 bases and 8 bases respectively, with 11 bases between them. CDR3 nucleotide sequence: TGTGCCAGCAGCTTTACCCCTGATGAGCAGTTCTTC. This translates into CASSFTPDEQFF.

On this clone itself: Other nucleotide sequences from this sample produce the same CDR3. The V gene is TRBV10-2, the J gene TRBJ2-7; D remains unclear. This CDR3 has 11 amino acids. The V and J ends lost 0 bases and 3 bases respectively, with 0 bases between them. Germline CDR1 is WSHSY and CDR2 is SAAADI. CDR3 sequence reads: CASSESYEQYF. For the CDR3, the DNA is TGCGCCAGCAGTGAGTCCTACGAGCAGTACTTC.

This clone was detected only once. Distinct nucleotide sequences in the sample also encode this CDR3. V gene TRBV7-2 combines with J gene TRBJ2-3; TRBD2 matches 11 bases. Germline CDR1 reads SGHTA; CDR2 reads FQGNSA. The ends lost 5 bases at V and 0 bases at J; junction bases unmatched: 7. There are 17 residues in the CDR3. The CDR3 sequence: CASSPRRTSGSTDTQYF. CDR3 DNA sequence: TGTGCCAGCAGCCCAAGAAGGACTAGCGGGAGCACAGATACGCAGTATTTT.

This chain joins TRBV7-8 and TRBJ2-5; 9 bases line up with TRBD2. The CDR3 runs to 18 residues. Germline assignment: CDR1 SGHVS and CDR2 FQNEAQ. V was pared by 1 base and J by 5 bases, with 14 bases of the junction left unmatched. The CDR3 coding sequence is TGTGCCAGCAGCTTAGGGCCCACTTCTGCGGGAGGGAGGGAGACCCAGTACTTC. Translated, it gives CASSLGPTSAGGRETQYF.

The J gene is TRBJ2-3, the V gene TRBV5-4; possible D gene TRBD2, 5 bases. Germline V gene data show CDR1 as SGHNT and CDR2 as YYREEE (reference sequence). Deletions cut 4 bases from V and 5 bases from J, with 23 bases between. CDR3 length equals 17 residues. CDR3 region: CASSPNAAGRVGDTQYF. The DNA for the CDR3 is TGTGCCAGCAGCCCCAATGCCGCGGGCCGTGTTGGAGATACGCAGTATTTT.

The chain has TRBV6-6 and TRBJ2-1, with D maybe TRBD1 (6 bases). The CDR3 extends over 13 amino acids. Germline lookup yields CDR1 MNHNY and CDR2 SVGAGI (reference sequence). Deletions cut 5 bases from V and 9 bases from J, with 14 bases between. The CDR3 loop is CASSRSGVAEQFF. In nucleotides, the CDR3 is TGTGCCAGCAGTCGATCAGGGGTGGCTGAGCAGTTCTTC.

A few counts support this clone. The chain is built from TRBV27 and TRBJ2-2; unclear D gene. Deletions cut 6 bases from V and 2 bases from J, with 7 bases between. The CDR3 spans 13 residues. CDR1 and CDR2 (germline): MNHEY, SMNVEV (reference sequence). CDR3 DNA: TGTGCCAGCAGCTGGCCCAACACCGGGGAGCTGTTTTTT. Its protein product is CASSWPNTGELFF.

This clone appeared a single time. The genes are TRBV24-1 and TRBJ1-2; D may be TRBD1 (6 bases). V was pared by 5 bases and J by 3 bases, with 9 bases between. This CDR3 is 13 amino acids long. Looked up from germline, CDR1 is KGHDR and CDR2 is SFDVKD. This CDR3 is CATSVDRYYGYTF. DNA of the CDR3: TGTGCCACCAGTGTGGACAGATACTATGGCTACACCTTC.

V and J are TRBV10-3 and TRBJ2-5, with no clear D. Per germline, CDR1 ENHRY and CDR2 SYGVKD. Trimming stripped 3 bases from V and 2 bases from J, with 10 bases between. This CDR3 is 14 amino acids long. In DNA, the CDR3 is TGTGCCATCAGTGATGGCAGCATGCAAGAGACCCAGTACTTC. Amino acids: CAISDGSMQETQYF.

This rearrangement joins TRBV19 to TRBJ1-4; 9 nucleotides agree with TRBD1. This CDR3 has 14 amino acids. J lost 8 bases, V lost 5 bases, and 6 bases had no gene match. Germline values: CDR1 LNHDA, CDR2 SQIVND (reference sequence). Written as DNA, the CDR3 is TGTGCCAGTAGTCCGGGACAGGGTGGGGAAAAACTGTTTTTT. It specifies CASSPGQGGEKLFF.

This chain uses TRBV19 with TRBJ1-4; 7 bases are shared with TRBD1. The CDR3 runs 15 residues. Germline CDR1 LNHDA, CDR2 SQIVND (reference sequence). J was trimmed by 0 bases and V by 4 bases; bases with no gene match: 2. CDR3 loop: CASSTQGATNEKLFF. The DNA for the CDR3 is TGTGCCAGTAGTACGCAGGGGGCAACTAATGAAAAACTGTTTTTT.

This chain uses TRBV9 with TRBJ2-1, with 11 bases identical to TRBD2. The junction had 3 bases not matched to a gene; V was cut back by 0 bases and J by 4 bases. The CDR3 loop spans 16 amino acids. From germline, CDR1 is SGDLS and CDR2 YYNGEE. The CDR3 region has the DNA TGTGCCAGCAGCGTAGGTCGGACTAGCGGGTACAATGAGCAGTTCTTC. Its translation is CASSVGRTSGYNEQFF.

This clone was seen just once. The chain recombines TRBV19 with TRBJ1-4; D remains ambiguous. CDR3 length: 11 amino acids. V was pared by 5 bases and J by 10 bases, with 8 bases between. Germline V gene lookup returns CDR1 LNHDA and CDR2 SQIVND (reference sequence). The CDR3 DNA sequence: TGTGCCAGTAGTGATGTTGGAAAACTGTTTTTT. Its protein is CASSDVGKLFF.

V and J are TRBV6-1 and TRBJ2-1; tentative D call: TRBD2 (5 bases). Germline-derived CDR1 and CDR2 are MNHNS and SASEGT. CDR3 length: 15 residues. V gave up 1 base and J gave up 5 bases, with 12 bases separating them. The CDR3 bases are TGTGCCAGCAGTGAAGGCCTAGCCCCTAACAATGAGCAGTTCTTC. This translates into CASSEGLAPNNEQFF.